The entry below gives a single TCR beta chain sequence along with its context. This sample stems from a study of T cell responses to AZD1222 COVID-19 vaccine. Sequencing used immunoSEQ multiplex PCR; TCRdb keeps in-frame clones, though not all of them. The sample yields roughly 170,000 clones, roughly 87% seen once. CDR1 is SGHRS, CDR2 YFSETQ, per germline. This CDR3 has 13 amino acids. Trimming cost V 5 bases and J 1 base, with 9 bases left between them. The sequencing used peripheral blood, collected on day 0 of AZD1222 vaccination. This TCR was recovered from an adult in good health. V gene TRBV5-1 combines with J gene TRBJ2-5; no firm D call. In DNA, the CDR3 is TGCGCCAGCAGGAAGACCATCCAAGAGACCCAGTACTTC. Residues: CASRKTIQETQYF.